The entry that follows covers one T cell receptor (beta chain) sequence. The source of the sample is a study of blood T cell repertoires in COVID-19. Study at large: Samples representing acute and convalescent COVID-19 were sourced from the United States, Italy and Spain. In each case, the material was cDNA or gDNA derived from T cells, B-cell-depleted T cells, or PBMCs.

Original analysis: Amplified reference gene primers provided the basis for estimating nucleated cell counts. Method: immunoSEQ multiplex PCR; TCRdb's copy keeps in-frame clones and lacks some. V and J calls and clone size are those listed in that table; D and trimming were worked out from the DNA. The profile shows a few hundred thousand clones, roughly 90% of them singletons. Sequencing input: peripheral blood. The TCR originated in a middle-aged man with acute or convalescent COVID-19.

This chain's CDR3 is CASSIFWEDEKLFF. DNA of the CDR3: TGTGCCAGTAGTATTTTTTGGGAGGATGAAAAACTGTTTTTT. V usage is TRBV19 and J usage is TRBJ1-4; the D is unclear. Germline V lookup: CDR1 LNHDA, CDR2 SQIVND (reference sequence). This CDR3 has 14 amino acids. The germline V and J ends were trimmed by 3 bases and 6 bases, with 11 bases remaining between them.